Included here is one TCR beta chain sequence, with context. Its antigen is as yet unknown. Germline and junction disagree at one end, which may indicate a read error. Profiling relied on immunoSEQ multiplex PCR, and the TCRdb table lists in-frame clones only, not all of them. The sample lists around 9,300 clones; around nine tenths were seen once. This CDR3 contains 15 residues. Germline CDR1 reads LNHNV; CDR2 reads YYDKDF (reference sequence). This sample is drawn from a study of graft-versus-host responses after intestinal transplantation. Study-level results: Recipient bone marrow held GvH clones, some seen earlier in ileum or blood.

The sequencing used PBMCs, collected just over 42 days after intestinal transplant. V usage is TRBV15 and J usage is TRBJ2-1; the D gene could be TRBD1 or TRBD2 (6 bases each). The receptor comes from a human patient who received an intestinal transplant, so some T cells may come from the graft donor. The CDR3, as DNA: TGTGCCACCAGCAGGAGGGGTGAGGGGGGCGGTGAGCGGTTCTTC. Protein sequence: CATSRRGEGGGERFF.